What follows are 7 T cell receptor beta chains derived from one specimen sequenced in a study of T cell responses to AZD1222 COVID-19 vaccine (dated by TCRdb to the early 2020s). The time point label on this specimen signifies: about 28 days (+/-7) after the second vaccine dose. Library construction relied on the immunoSEQ multiplex PCR assay. In its TCRdb copy, this immuneACCESS table keeps in-frame sequences only and misses some clones. Where compared with another copy, unresolved V genes explain less than half of these, and the others have no known cause. The sample contains tens of thousands of clones, approximately 83% of them found a single time. 9.5% to 13% of the sample is taken by the ten largest. Here the sequenced sample was peripheral blood, taken 28 days after the second AZD1222 dose. The source of these receptors is an adult who received the AZD1222 COVID-19 vaccine.

The gene calls are TRBV11-3 and TRBJ1-1; D perhaps matches TRBD1 (6 bases). The V gene's germline CDR1 is SGHNT and CDR2 YENEEA. The CDR3 spans 13 residues. Trimming took off 1 base at V and 9 bases at J, with 12 bases between the two ends. The CDR3 coding sequence is TGTGCCAGCAGCTTAGCAGGGGAGGAGAAAGCTTTCTTT. This gives the protein CASSLAGEEKAFF.

The chain joins TRBV19 to TRBJ1-6; D remains unclear. The CDR3 covers 15 residues. V shed 3 bases and J shed 10 bases, with 16 bases lying between them. Germline V lookup: CDR1 LNHDA, CDR2 SQIVND (reference sequence). The CDR3 DNA reads TGTGCCAGTAGTATTGATCGGGTGGCGGGCTCACCCCTCCACTTT. Translation: CASSIDRVAGSPLHF. The full variable domain, completed using reference TRBV19 and TRBJ1-6, is DGGITQSPKYLFRKEGQNVTLSCEQNLNHDAMYWYRQDPGQGLRLIYYSQIVNDFQKGDIAEGYSVSREKKESFPLTVTSAQKNPTAFYLCASSIDRVAGSPLHFGNGTRLTVT.

The rearrangement uses TRBV7-2 and TRBJ1-6; D uncertain. V lost 5 bases, J lost 10 bases, and 9 bases lay in between. This CDR3 region has 12 residues. Germline CDR1 is SGHTA and CDR2 is FQGNSA. CDR3 bases: TGTGCCAGCAGCCAATCCCCATCACCCCTCCACTTT. It codes for CASSQSPSPLHF.

V gene TRBV7-9 combines with J gene TRBJ1-2, with 8 bases that match TRBD1. The CDR3 runs to 15 residues. The trim removed 1 base at V and 3 bases at J, leaving 4 bases unmatched. Germline assignment: CDR1 SEHNR and CDR2 FQNEAQ (reference sequence). CDR3 loop: CASSLVTGGDYGYTF. CDR3 nucleotide sequence: TGTGCCAGCAGCTTAGTCACAGGGGGGGACTATGGCTACACCTTC.

The chain's CDR3 is CASSLTGANTEAFF. The CDR3 DNA follows: TGTGCCAGCAGCTTAACTGGAGCTAACACTGAAGCTTTCTTT. This rearrangement joins TRBV3-1 (or the pseudogene TRBV3-2) to TRBJ1-1, with no clear D. Per the germline V gene, CDR1 is LGHDT and CDR2 is YNNKEL (reference sequence). The V end was cut by 5 bases, the J end by 2 bases, with 12 bases between. The CDR3 has 14 residues.

The V call is TRBV24-1, the J call TRBJ2-3, with D perhaps TRBD2 (5 bases). Germline lookup yields CDR1 KGHDR and CDR2 SFDVKD. The CDR3 runs to 15 residues. Deletions cut 3 bases from V and 4 bases from J, with 13 bases between. CDR3 amino acids: CATSDAYWRSDTQYF. In nucleotides, the CDR3 is TGTGCCACCAGTGATGCCTATTGGAGGTCAGATACGCAGTATTTT.

The chain employs TRBV7-8 and TRBJ2-3, with a tentative D call TRBD2 (6 bases). CDR1 is SGHVS, CDR2 FQNEAQ, per germline. Trimming shortened V by 8 bases and J by 6 bases, and 18 bases separated the two germline ends. CDR3 length equals 14 residues. The CDR3 nucleotides are TGTGCCAGCCGCCCCCGCCGGGGGTTGGATACGCAGTATTTT. Its protein is CASRPRRGLDTQYF.